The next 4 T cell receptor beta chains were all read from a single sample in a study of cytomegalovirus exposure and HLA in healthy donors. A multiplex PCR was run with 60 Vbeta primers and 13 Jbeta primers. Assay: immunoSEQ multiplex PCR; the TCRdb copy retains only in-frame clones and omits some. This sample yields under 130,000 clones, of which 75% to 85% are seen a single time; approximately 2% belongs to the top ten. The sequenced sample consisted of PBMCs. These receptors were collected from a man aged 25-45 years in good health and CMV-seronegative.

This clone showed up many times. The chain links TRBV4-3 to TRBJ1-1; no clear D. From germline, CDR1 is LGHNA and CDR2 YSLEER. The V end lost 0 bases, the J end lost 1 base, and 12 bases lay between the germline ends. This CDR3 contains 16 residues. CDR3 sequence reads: CASSQDKFGRNTEAFF. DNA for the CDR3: TGCGCCAGCAGCCAAGATAAGTTTGGGCGGAACACTGAAGCTTTCTTT.

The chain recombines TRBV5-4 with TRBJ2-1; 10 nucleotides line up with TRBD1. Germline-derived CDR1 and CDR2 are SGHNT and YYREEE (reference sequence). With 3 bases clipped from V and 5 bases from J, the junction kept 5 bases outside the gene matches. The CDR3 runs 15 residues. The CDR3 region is CASSSPGQGNNEQFF. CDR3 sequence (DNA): TGTGCCAGCAGCTCCCCGGGACAGGGGAACAATGAGCAGTTCTTC. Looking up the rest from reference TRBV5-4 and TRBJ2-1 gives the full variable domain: ETGVTQSPTHLIKTRGQQVTLRCSSQSGHNTVSWYQQALGQGPQFIFQYYREEENGRGNFPPRFSGLQFPNYSSELNVNALELDDSALYLCASSSPGQGNNEQFFGPGTRLTVL.

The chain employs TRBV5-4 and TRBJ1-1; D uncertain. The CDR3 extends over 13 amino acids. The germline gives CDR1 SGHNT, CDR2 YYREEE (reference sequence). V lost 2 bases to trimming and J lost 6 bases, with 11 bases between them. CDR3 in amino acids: CASSFIGSPEAFF. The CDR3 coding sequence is TGTGCCAGCAGCTTTATCGGGAGCCCTGAAGCTTTCTTT.

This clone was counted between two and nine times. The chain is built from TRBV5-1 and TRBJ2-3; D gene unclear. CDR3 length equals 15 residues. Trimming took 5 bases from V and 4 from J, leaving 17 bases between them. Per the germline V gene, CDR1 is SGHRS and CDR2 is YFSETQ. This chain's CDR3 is CASSAFSTGADTQYF. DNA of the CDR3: TGCGCCAGCAGTGCTTTTTCAACGGGTGCAGATACGCAGTATTTT.